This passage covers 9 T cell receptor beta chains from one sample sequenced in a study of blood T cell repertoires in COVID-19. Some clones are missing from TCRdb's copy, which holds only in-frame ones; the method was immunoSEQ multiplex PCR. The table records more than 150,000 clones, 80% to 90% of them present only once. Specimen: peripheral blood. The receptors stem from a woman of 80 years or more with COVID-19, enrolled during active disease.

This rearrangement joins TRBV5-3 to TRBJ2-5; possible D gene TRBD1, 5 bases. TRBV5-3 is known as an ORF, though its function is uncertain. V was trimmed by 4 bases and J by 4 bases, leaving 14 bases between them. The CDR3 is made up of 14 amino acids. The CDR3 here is CARSDKDRLETQYF. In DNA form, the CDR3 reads TGTGCCAGAAGCGACAAAGACAGATTAGAGACCCAGTACTTC.

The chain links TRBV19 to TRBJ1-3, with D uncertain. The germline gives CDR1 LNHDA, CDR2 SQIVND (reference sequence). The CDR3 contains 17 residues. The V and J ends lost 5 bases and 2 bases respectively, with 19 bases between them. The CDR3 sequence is CASSDPWGARAGNTIYF. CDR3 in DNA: TGTGCCAGTAGTGACCCCTGGGGTGCGAGGGCTGGAAACACCATATATTTT. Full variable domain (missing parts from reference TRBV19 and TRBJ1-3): DGGITQSPKYLFRKEGQNVTLSCEQNLNHDAMYWYRQDPGQGLRLIYYSQIVNDFQKGDIAEGYSVSREKKESFPLTVTSAQKNPTAFYLCASSDPWGARAGNTIYFGEGSWLTVV.

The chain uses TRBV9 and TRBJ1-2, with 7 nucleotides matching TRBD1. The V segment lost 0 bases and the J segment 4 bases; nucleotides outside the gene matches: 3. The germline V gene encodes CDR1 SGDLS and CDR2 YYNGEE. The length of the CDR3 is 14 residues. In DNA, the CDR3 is TGTGCCAGCAGCGTAGTGACAGGGACCTATGGCTACACCTTC. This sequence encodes CASSVVTGTYGYTF.

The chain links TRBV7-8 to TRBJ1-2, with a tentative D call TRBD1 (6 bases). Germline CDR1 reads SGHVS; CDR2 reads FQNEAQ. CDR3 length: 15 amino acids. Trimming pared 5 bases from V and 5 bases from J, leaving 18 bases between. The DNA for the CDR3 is TGTGCCAGCAGCACCCCGGGGGGCGGACCATATGGCTACACCTTC. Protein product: CASSTPGGGPYGYTF.

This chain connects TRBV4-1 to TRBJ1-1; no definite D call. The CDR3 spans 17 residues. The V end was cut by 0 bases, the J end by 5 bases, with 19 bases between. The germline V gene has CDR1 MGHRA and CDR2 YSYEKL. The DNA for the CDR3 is TGCGCCAGCAGCCAAGATTTAAAAGAGGGAATTTGGACTGAAGCTTTCTTT. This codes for CASSQDLKEGIWTEAFF.

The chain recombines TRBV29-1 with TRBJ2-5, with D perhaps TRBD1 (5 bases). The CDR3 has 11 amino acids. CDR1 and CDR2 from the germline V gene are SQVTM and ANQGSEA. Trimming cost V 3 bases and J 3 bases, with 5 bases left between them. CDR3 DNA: TGCAGCGTTGACAGGGAAGAGACCCAGTACTTC. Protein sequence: CSVDREETQYF.

The chain's CDR3 is CASSPLGQGPAYEQYF. The CDR3 DNA is TGTGCCAGCTCACCCTTGGGACAGGGGCCAGCCTACGAGCAGTACTTC. The chain uses TRBV18 and TRBJ2-7; TRBD1 aligns across 10 bases. Trimming cost V 3 bases and J 2 bases; bases outside gene matches: 7. In germline, CDR1 is KGHSH, CDR2 LQKENI. The CDR3 has 16 residues.

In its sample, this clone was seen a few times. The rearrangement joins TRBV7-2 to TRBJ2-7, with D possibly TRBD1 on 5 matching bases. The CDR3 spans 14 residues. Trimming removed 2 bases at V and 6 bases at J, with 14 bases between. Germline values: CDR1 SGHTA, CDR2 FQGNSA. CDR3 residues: CASSLIGEGGEQYF. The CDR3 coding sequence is TGTGCCAGCAGCTTAATAGGGGAAGGTGGCGAGCAGTACTTC. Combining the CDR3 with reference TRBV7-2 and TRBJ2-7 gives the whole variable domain GAGVSQSPSNKVTEKGKDVELRCDPISGHTALYWYRQSLGQGLEFLIYFQGNSAPDKSGLPSDRFSAERTGGSVSTLTIQRTQQEDSAVYLCASSLIGEGGEQYFGPGTRLTVT.

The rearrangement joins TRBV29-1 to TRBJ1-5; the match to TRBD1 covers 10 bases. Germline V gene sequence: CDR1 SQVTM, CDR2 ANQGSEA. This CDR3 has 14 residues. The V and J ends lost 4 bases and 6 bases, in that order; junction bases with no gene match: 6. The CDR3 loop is CSVGDRGQGQPQHF. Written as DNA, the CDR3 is TGCAGCGTTGGAGACAGGGGGCAGGGTCAGCCCCAGCATTTT.